One sample yielded the 10 T cell receptor beta chains listed below, sequenced in a study of CD8 T cells in ankylosing spondylitis. MiXCR, applied by TCRdb to the 5' RACE reads, yields one record per CDR3 protein. The sample lists about 360,000 distinct CDR3 sequences, 20% occurring once. The source material was blood, either unsorted or a sorted T cell fraction (not recorded which). The receptors stem from a male donor with ankylosing spondylitis or in good health (not recorded which).

This chain links TRBV10-3 with TRBJ2-4; 9 bases line up with TRBD1. The CDR3 loop spans 13 amino acids. Looked up from germline, CDR1 is ENHRY and CDR2 is SYGVKD. Germline trimming cut 8 bases from V and 4 bases from J; bases unmatched to any gene: 3. Here the CDR3 DNA reads TGTGCCATCGGGGACAGGGCTAAAAACATTCAGTACTTC. Encoded protein: CAIGDRAKNIQYF.

This clonotype occurred many times. This chain links TRBV10-1 with TRBJ2-5; possible D gene TRBD2, 5 bases. Germline V gives CDR1 WNHNN, CDR2 SYGVQD (reference sequence). This CDR3 has 13 amino acids. V was clipped by 0 bases and J by 5 bases, with 7 bases between them. The CDR3 DNA follows: TGCGCCAGCAGTGAGTCGAGGGAGGAGACCCAGTACTTC. This codes for CASSESREETQYF.

This clonotype was found many times. The chain joins TRBV27 to TRBJ2-1; perhaps TRBD2 as D (5 bases). Trimming took 5 bases from V and 3 from J, leaving 11 bases between them. CDR3 length: 14 amino acids. The V gene's germline CDR1 is MNHEY and CDR2 SMNVEV (reference sequence). The CDR3 sequence: CASSQDLIYNEQFF. CDR3 bases: TGTGCCAGCAGTCAGGACTTGATCTACAATGAGCAGTTCTTC.

This clonotype was counted at least ten times. This chain uses TRBV4-1 with TRBJ1-5; the D is unclear. Germline-derived CDR1 and CDR2 are MGHRA and YSYEKL. Trimming took 0 bases from V and 4 from J, leaving 16 bases between them. The CDR3 has 17 amino acids. This CDR3 reads CASSQDNMRAQNQPQHF. CDR3 nucleotide sequence: TGCGCCAGCAGCCAAGATAATATGCGGGCCCAAAATCAGCCCCAGCATTTT.

The V call is TRBV27, the J call TRBJ1-2, with 9 positions matching TRBD1. Per the germline V gene, CDR1 is MNHEY and CDR2 is SMNVEV (reference sequence). V was pared by 4 bases and J by 3 bases, with 3 bases of the junction left unmatched. This CDR3 has 14 residues. CDR3 protein: CASSSQGAYYGYTF. CDR3 bases: TGTGCCAGCAGTTCACAGGGGGCATACTATGGCTACACCTTC.

In this sample, this clonotype turned up a few times. The chain recombines TRBV7-9 with TRBJ2-5; TRBD1 is a possible D gene (5 bases). CDR1 is SEHNR, CDR2 FQNEAQ, per germline (reference sequence). Trimming cost V 1 base and J 1 base, with 7 bases left between them. There are 14 residues in the CDR3. As DNA, the CDR3 is TGTGCCAGCAGCTTAGTTGGGGCCCAAGAGACCCAGTACTTC. Its translation is CASSLVGAQETQYF.

The V gene is TRBV5-4, the J gene TRBJ2-7; TRBD2 might be the D (5 bases). The CDR3 consists of 14 residues. The V gene lost 3 bases and the J gene lost 6 bases, with 16 bases spanning the gap. The germline V gene has CDR1 SGHNT and CDR2 YYREEE (reference sequence). This CDR3 reads CASSSLGPAGEQYF. The CDR3 nucleotides read TGTGCCAGCAGCTCTCTAGGACCGGCGGGCGAGCAGTACTTC.

The chain recombines TRBV12-5 with TRBJ2-3, with D unclear. The CDR3 is 14 amino acids. Germline lookup yields CDR1 LGHNT and CDR2 FRNRAP. Deletions cut 4 bases from V and 0 bases from J, with 8 bases between. Here the CDR3 DNA reads TGTGCTAGTGGTTCCACCACTAGCACAGATACGCAGTATTTT. The encoded protein is CASGSTTSTDTQYF.

This clonotype was detected many times. The chain couples TRBV29-1 to TRBJ2-3; D is ambiguous. V was cut by 4 bases and J by 0 bases, with 8 bases left in between. The germline V gene encodes CDR1 SQVTM and CDR2 ANQGSEA. The CDR3 is made up of 13 amino acids. The CDR3 DNA is TGCAGCGTTGTCGGCCCTAGCACAGATACGCAGTATTTT. It specifies CSVVGPSTDTQYF.

The V and J genes are TRBV6-4 and TRBJ2-3; TRBD1 might be the D (6 bases). Germline V gives CDR1 MRHNA, CDR2 SNTAGT. V shed 0 bases and J shed 3 bases, with 10 bases lying between them. The CDR3 covers 15 residues. CDR3: CASSDSAGATDTQYF. In nucleotides, the CDR3 is TGTGCCAGCAGTGACTCTGCAGGGGCTACAGATACGCAGTATTTT.